This T cell receptor (beta chain) originates from a study of T cells in Graves' hyperthyroidism and ophthalmopathy. The overall study: Peripheral blood collection took place at initial diagnosis, before any treatment.

For the diagnoses, clinical symptoms, serum thyroxine and TRAb, thyroid ultrasound and orbital computed tomography were used. Study-wide points: In the blood, most expanded thyroid clonotypes above 0.001 appeared as well.

The CDR3 regions of TCR beta were amplified from RNA transcripts. A first-round RT-PCR of the TCR CDR3 used the HTBI primer set. TCRdb re-called the multiplex PCR reads with MiXCR, one entry per CDR3 protein. The table records hundreds of thousands of distinct CDR3 sequences, roughly 15% of them present only once. As regards this clonotype: Its antigen is still unknown.

CDR1 is MGHRA, CDR2 YSYEKL, per germline. This CDR3 is built from 16 residues. J lost 3 bases, V lost 1 base, and 4 bases had no gene match. This receptor was obtained from an older woman with Graves' ophthalmopathy. This chain connects TRBV4-1 to TRBJ1-3, with 9 bases identical to TRBD1. Sequenced input: blood. In nucleotides, the CDR3 is TGCGCCAGCAGCCAAGCCGGGACAGGGAATGGAAACACCATATATTTT. Translation: CASSQAGTGNGNTIYF.